This T cell receptor (beta chain) was retrieved from a study of T cell changes during pregnancy in multiple sclerosis. This clone was counted between two and nine times. The table came from immunoSEQ multiplex PCR; TCRdb's copy has only in-frame clones and leaves some out. The sample shows around 58,000 clones, about 89% of them seen only once. With V trimmed by 5 bases and J by 6 bases, 10 bases remained unmatched. This CDR3 contains 15 residues. Germline CDR1 LGHNA, CDR2 YSLEER. The V and J genes are TRBV4-3 and TRBJ1-5, with TRBD1 matching 7 bases. The specimen comprised CD4+ T cells from peripheral blood mononuclear cells, sampled after pregnancy. The TCR originated in a female donor in good health, enrolled as a control in a pregnancy study. The CDR3 region is CASSESWQGGQPQHF. The CDR3 region has the DNA TGCGCCAGCAGCGAGAGCTGGCAGGGGGGTCAGCCCCAGCATTTT.